This entry is about one TCR beta chain. Authors' data handling: By means of reference gene primer amplification, nucleated cell counts were estimated. Sequencing used immunoSEQ multiplex PCR; TCRdb keeps in-frame clones, though not all of them. V, J and clone size are those of that table, while D and trimming were read from the DNA. The sample contains around 200,000 clones, about nine tenths of which appear only once. These data belong to a study of blood T cell repertoires in COVID-19. At the level of the study: COVID-19 samples, acute and convalescent, were from the United States, Italy and Spain. T cells, B-cell-depleted T cells, or PBMCs supplied cDNA or gDNA.

V trimming: 4 bases; J trimming: 8 bases; junction bases outside the gene matches: 6. The CDR3 runs to 14 residues. In germline, CDR1 is SGHRS, CDR2 YFSETQ. Cohorts were determined from participant-reported clinical history. The sequenced sample was PBMCs or T cells enriched from blood (not recorded which). The chain couples TRBV5-1 to TRBJ1-4; 9 nucleotides line up with TRBD1. This sequence was found in a woman younger than 45 who had recovered from COVID-19. CDR3 residues: CASSRQGVGEKLFF. DNA of the CDR3: TGCGCCAGCAGCCGACAGGGGGTGGGGGAAAAACTGTTTTTT. The full variable domain, completed using reference TRBV5-1 and TRBJ1-4, is KAGVTQTPRYLIKTRGQQVTLSCSPISGHRSVSWYQQTPGQGLQFLFEYFSETQRNKGNFPGRFSGRQFSNSRSEMNVSTLELGDSALYLCASSRQGVGEKLFFGSGTQLSVL.